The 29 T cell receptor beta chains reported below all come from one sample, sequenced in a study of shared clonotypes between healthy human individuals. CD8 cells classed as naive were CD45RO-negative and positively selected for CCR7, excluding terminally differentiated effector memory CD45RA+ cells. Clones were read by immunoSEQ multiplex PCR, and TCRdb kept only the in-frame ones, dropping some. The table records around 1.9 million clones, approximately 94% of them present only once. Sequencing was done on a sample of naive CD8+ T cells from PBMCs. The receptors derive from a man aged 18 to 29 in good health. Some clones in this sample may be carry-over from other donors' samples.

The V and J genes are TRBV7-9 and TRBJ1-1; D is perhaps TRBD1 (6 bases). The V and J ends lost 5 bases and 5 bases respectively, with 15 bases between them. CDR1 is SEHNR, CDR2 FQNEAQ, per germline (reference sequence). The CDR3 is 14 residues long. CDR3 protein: CASSGGPAPTEAFF. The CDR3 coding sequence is TGTGCCAGCAGCGGGGGCCCTGCCCCGACTGAAGCTTTCTTT. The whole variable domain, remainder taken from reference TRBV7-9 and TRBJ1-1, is DTGVSQNPRHKITKRGQNVTFRCDPISEHNRLYWYRQTLGQGPEFLTYFQNEAQLEKSRLLSDRFSAERPKGSFSTLEIQRTEQGDSAMYLCASSGGPAPTEAFFGQGTRLTVV.

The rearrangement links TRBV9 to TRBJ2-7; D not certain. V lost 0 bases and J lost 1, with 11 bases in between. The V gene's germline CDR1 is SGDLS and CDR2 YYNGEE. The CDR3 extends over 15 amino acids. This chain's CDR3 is CASSVGRAFSYEQYF. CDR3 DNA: TGTGCCAGCAGCGTAGGCCGGGCCTTTTCCTACGAGCAGTACTTC.

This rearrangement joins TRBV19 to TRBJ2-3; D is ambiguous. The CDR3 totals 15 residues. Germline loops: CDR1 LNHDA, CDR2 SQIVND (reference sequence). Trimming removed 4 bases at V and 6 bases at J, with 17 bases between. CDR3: CASSTLLGARDTQYF. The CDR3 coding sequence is TGTGCCAGTAGTACCCTCTTGGGCGCCAGGGATACGCAGTATTTT.

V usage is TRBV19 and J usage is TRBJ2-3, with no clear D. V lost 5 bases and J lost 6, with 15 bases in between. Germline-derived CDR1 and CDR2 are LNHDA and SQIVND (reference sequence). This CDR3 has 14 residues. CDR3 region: CASSSLTTSDTQYF. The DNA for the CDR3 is TGTGCCAGTAGTTCCCTGACAACGTCCGATACGCAGTATTTT.

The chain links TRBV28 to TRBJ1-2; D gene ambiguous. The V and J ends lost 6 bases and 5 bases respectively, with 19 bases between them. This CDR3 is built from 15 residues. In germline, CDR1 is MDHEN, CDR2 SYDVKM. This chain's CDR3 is CASSLDPNVHYGYTF. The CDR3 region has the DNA TGTGCCAGCAGCCTGGACCCAAATGTACATTATGGCTACACCTTC.

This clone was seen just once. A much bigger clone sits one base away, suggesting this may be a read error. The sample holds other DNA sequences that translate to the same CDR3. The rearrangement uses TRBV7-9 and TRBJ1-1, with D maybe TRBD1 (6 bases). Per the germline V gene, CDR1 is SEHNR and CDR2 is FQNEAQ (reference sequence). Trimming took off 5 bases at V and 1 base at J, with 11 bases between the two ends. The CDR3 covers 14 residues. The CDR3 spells CASSPGGPNTEAFF. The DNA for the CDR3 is TGTGCCAGCAGCCCCGGGGGGCCGAACACTGAAGCTTTCTTT.

The CDR3 coding sequence is TGTGCCACGCACCGGGACAGGGAGGGTGCGAACTATGGCTACACCTTC. Translated, it gives CATHRDREGANYGYTF. The genes are TRBV5-6 and TRBJ1-2; 9 bases match TRBD1. Germline V lookup: CDR1 SGHDT, CDR2 YYEEEE. The V gene end was trimmed by 9 bases and the J gene end by 2 bases; junction bases not matched to a gene: 14. This CDR3 has 16 amino acids.

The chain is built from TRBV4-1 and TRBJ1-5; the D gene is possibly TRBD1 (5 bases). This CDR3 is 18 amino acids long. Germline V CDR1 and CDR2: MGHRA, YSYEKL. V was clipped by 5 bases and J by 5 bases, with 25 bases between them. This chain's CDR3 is CASSKGLALRDEDQPQHF. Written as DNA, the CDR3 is TGCGCCAGCAGCAAAGGACTCGCCTTGAGGGACGAAGATCAGCCCCAGCATTTT.

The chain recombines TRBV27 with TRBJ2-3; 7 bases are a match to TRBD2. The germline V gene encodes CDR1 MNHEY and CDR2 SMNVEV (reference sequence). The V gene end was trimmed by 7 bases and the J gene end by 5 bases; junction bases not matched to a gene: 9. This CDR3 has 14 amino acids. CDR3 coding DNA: TGTGCCAGCAAAGAAGGGCTAGCGGTAGATACGCAGTATTTT. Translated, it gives CASKEGLAVDTQYF.

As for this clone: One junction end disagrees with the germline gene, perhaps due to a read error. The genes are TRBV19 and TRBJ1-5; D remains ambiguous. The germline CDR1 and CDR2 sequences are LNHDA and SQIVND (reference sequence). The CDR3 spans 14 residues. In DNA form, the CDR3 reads TGTGCCAGTAGTGTAGAACATGCCAATCAGCCCCAGCATTTT. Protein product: CASSVEHANQPQHF.

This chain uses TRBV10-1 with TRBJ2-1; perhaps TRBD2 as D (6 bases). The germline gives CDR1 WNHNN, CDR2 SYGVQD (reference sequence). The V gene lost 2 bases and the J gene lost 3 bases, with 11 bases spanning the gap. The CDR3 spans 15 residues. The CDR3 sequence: CASSEGREYYNEQFF. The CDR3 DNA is TGCGCCAGCAGTGAGGGGCGGGAATACTACAATGAGCAGTTCTTC.

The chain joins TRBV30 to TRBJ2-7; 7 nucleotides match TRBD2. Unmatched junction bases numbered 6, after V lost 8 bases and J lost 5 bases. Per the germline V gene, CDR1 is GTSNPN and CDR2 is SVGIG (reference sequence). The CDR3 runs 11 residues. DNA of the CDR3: TGTGCCAAAAGGGAGGGTCACGAGCAGTACTTC. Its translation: CAKREGHEQYF.

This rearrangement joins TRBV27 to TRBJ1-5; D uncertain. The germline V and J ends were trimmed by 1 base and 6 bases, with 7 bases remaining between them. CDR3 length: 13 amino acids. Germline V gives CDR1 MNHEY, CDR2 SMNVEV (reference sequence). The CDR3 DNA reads TGTGCCAGCAGTTTATTTGTAGGTCAGCCCCAGCATTTT. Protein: CASSLFVGQPQHF.

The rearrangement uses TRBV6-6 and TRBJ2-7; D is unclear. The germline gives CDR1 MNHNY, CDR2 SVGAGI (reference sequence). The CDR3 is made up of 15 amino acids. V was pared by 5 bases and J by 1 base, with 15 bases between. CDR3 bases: TGTGCCAGCAGTGTCGGCGGTTTGGTATCCTACGAGCAGTACTTC. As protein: CASSVGGLVSYEQYF.

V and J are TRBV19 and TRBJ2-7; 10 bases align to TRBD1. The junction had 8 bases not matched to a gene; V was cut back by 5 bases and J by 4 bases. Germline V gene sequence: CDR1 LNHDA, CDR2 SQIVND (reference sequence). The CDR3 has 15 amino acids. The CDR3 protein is CASSVGTGVGYEQYF. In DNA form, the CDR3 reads TGTGCCAGTAGTGTCGGGACAGGGGTCGGGTACGAGCAGTACTTC.

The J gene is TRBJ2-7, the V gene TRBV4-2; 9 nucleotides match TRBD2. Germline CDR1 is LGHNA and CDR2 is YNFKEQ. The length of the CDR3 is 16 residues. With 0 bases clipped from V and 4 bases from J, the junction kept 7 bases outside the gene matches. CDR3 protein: CASSQEWLAGEYEQYF. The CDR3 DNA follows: TGTGCCAGCAGCCAAGAATGGTTAGCGGGAGAGTACGAGCAGTACTTC.

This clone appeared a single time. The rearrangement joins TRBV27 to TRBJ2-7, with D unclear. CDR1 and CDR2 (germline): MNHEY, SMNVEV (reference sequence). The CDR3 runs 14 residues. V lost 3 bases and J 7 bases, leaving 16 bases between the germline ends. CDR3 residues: CASSLGRKVDEQYF. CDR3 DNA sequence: TGTGCCAGCAGTTTGGGCAGGAAGGTGGATGAGCAGTACTTC.

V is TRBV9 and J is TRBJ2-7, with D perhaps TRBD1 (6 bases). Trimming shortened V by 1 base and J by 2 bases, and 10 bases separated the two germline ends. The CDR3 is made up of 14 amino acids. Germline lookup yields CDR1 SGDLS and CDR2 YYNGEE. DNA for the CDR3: TGTGCCAGCAGCGTATCGGCAGGGGCCTACGAGCAGTACTTC. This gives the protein CASSVSAGAYEQYF. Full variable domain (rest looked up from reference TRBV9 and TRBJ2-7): DSGVTQTPKHLITATGQRVTLRCSPRSGDLSVYWYQQSLDQGLQFLIQYYNGEERAKGNILERFSAQQFPDLHSELNLSSLELGDSALYFCASSVSAGAYEQYFGPGTRLTVT.

The CDR3 sequence is CASSRTASYEQYF. The CDR3 DNA sequence: TGTGCCAGCAGCCGTACGGCTTCCTACGAGCAGTACTTC. This chain connects TRBV7-9 to TRBJ2-7; no firm D call. The CDR3 has 13 amino acids. The V gene lost 5 bases and the J gene lost 1 base, with 9 bases spanning the gap. Germline values: CDR1 SEHNR, CDR2 FQNEAQ (reference sequence).

Written as DNA, the CDR3 is TGTGCCACCAGCAGACCACCGGGAAGGAGCACAGATACGCAGTATTTT. This encodes CATSRPPGRSTDTQYF. This sequence joins TRBV15 and TRBJ2-3; a possible D gene is TRBD2 (5 bases). The V gene's germline CDR1 is LNHNV and CDR2 YYDKDF (reference sequence). The CDR3 runs 16 residues. Between the trimmed V and J ends, which lost 2 bases and 0 bases, there was a span of 12 bases. The variable domain in full, with the rest retrieved from reference TRBV15 and TRBJ2-3, is DAMVIQNPRYQVTQFGKPVTLSCSQTLNHNVMYWYQQKSSQAPKLLFHYYDKDFNNEADTPDNFQSRRPNTSFCFLDIRSPGLGDTAMYLCATSRPPGRSTDTQYFGPGTRLTVL.

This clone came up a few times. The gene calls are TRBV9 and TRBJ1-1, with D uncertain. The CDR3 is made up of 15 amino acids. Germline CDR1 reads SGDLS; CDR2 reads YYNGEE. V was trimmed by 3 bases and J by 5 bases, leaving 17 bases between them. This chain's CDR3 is CASSASGEGWTEAFF. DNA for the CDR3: TGTGCCAGCAGCGCCTCCGGCGAGGGATGGACTGAAGCTTTCTTT.

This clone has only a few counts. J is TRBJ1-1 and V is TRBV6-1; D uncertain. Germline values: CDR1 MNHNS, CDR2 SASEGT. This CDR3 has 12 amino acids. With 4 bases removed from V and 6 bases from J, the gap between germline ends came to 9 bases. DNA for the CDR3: TGTGCCAGCAGTGGAAGGATCTCTGAAGCTTTCTTT. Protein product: CASSGRISEAFF.

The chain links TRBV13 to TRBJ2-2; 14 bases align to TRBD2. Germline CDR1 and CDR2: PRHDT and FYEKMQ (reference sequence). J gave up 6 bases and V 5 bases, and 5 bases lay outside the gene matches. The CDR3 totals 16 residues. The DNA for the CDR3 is TGTGCCAGCAGCCTCCGACTAGCGGGAGGGGCCGGGGAGCTGTTTTTT. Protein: CASSLRLAGGAGELFF.

The DNA for the CDR3 is TGTGCCAGCAGCCGGGACGGGAATAGCAATCAGCCCCAGCATTTT. Amino acids: CASSRDGNSNQPQHF. The chain is built from TRBV5-4 and TRBJ1-5; a weak D match, TRBD1 (5 bases). Germline CDR1 reads SGHNT; CDR2 reads YYREEE (reference sequence). The CDR3 is 15 amino acids. V lost 4 bases and J 0 bases, leaving 11 bases between the germline ends.

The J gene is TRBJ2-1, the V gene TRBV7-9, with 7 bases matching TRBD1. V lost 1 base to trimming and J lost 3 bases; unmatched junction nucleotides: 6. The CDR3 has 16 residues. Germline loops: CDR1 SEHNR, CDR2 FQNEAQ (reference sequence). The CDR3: CASSLVAGTVYNEQFF. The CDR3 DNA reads TGTGCCAGCAGCTTAGTAGCCGGGACAGTCTACAATGAGCAGTTCTTC.

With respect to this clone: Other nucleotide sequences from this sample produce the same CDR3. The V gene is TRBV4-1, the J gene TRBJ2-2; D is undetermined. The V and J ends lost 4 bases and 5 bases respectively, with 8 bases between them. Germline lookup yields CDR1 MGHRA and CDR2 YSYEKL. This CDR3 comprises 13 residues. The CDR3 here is CASSPLSTGELFF. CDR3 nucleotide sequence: TGCGCCAGCAGCCCCCTCAGTACCGGGGAGCTGTTTTTT.

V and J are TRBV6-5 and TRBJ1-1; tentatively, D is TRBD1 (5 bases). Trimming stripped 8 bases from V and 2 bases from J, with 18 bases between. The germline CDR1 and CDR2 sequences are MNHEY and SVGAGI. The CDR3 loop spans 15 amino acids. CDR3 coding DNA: TGTGCCAGCGACCGTTACAGGACTCACAACACTGAAGCTTTCTTT. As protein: CASDRYRTHNTEAFF.

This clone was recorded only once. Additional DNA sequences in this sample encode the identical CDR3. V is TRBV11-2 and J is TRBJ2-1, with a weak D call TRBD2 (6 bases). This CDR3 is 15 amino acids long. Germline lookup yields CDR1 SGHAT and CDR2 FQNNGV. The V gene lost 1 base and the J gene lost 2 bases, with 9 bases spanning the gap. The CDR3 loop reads CASSLAGGAYNEQFF. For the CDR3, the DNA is TGTGCCAGCAGCTTAGCCGGGGGAGCCTACAATGAGCAGTTCTTC.

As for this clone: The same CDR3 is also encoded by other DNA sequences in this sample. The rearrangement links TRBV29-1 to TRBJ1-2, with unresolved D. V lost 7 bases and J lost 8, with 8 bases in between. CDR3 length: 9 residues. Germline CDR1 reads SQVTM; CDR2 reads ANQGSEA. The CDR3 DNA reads TGCAGCGCCGGCGGGGGCTACACCTTC. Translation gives CSAGGGYTF.